This T cell receptor beta chain appears in the sequencing data of a study of radiotherapy plus CTLA-4 blockade in lung cancer. Study-wide context: Objective responses were recorded in about 18% of patients, with disease control recorded in 25% to 40%. General study points: Reports identified early blood T cell clone dynamics, with interferon-beta, as the best response predictor. TCR clones of tumor origin grew in blood after radiotherapy plus ipilimumab.

TCRdb's copy holds only in-frame clones and misses some; the assay was immunoSEQ multiplex PCR. The sample lists more than 90,000 clones, around 88% occurring once. For this clone: As yet, its antigen is unknown.

The study treated chemo-refractory metastatic non-small-cell lung cancer patients with focal radiation plus ipilimumab CTLA-4 blockade. This specimen consisted of peripheral blood, obtained from a patient treated with radiotherapy plus ipilimumab. The sequence derives from a human donor with non-small cell lung cancer that progressed on radiotherapy plus ipilimumab.

The CDR3 reads CASRSGLTGVYTEAFF. The CDR3 bases are TGTGCCAGTAGATCGGGCCTGACAGGGGTGTACACTGAAGCTTTCTTT. This chain connects TRBV19 to TRBJ1-1, with 8 bases aligning to TRBD1. V lost 6 bases and J lost 3; bases outside the gene matches: 12. The CDR3 contains 16 residues. The germline gives CDR1 LNHDA, CDR2 SQIVND (reference sequence). Using reference TRBV19 and TRBJ1-1 for the parts outside the CDR3, the full variable domain is DGGITQSPKYLFRKEGQNVTLSCEQNLNHDAMYWYRQDPGQGLRLIYYSQIVNDFQKGDIAEGYSVSREKKESFPLTVTSAQKNPTAFYLCASRSGLTGVYTEAFFGQGTRLTVV.